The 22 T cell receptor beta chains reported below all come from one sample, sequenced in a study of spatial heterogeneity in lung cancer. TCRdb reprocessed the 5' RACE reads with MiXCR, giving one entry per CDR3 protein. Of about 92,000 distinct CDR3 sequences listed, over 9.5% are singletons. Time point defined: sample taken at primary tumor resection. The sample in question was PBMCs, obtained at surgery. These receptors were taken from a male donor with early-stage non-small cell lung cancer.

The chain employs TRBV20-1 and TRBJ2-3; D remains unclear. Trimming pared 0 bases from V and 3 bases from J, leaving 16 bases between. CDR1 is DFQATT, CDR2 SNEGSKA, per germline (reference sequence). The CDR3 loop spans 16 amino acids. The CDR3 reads CSARDPQLLGTDTQYF. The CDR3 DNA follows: TGCAGTGCTAGAGACCCGCAACTACTGGGGACAGATACGCAGTATTTT.

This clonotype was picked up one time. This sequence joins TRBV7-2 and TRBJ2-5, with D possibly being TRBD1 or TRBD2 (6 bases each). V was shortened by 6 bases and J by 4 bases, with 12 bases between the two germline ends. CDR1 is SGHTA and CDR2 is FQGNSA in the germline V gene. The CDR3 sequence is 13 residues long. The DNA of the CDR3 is TGTGCCAGCAGACAGGGAGGTGGAGAGACCCAGTACTTC. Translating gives CASRQGGGETQYF.

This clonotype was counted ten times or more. CDR3: CASSPSRNTGELFF. The CDR3 nucleotides read TGTGCCAGCAGTCCTTCGAGGAACACCGGGGAGCTGTTTTTT. The chain couples TRBV6-2 or TRBV6-3 to TRBJ2-2, with D unresolved. The CDR3 runs 14 residues. V lost 5 bases to trimming and J lost 1 base, with 8 bases between them. Germline V lookup: CDR1 MNHEY, CDR2 SVGEGT.

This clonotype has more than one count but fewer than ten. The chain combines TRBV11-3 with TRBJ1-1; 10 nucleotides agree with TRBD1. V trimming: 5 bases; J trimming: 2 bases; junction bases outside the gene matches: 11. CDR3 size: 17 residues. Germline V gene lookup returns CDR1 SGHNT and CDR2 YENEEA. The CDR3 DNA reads TGTGCCAGCAGCCAGGGGGGACAGGGGAGAGCTAACACTGAAGCTTTCTTT. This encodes CASSQGGQGRANTEAFF.

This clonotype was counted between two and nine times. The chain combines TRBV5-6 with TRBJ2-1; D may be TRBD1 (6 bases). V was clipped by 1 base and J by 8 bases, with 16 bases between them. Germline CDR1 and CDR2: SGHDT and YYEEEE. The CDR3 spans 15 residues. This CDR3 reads CASSLLGQGKHEQFF. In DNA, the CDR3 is TGTGCCAGCAGCTTGCTAGGTCAGGGGAAGCATGAGCAGTTCTTC.

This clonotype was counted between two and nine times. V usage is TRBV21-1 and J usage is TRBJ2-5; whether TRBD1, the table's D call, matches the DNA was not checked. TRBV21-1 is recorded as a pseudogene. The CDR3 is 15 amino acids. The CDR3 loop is CASSNRDKGRETQYF. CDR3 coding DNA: TGTGCCAGCAGCAATCGGGACAAAGGTCGGGAGACCCAGTACTTC.

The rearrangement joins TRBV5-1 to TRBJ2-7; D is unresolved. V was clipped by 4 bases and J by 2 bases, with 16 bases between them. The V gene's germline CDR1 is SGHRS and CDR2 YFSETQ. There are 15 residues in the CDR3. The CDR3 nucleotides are TGCGCCAGCAGCGCCCTGCTAGGACCCACCTACGAGCAGTACTTC. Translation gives CASSALLGPTYEQYF.

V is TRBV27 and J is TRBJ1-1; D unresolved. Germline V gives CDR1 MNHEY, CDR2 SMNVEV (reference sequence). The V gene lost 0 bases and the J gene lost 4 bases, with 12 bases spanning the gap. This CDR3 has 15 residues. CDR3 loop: CASSLSRALGTEAFF. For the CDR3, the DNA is TGTGCCAGCAGTTTATCCCGGGCCCTTGGCACTGAAGCTTTCTTT.

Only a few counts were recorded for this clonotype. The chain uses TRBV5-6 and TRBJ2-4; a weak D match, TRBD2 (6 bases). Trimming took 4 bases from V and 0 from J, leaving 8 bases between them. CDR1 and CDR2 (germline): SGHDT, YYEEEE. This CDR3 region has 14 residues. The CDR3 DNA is TGTGCCAGCAGCCCGGGACTAGCCAAAAACATTCAGTACTTC. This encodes CASSPGLAKNIQYF.

The chain's CDR3 is CASSPGDVGGRLHGYTF. DNA of the CDR3: TGTGCCAGCAGTCCAGGTGATGTTGGGGGGCGACTCCATGGCTACACCTTC. The chain carries TRBV12-3 or TRBV12-4 and TRBJ1-2, with TRBD1 as a possible D gene (6 bases). Trimming stripped 5 bases from V and 6 bases from J, with 25 bases between. The CDR3 is 17 residues long.

The CDR3 here is CASSLDGGTGREKLFF. CDR3 DNA sequence: TGTGCCAGCAGCTTAGATGGGGGAACGGGTCGAGAAAAACTGTTTTTT. The chain joins TRBV7-6 to TRBJ1-4; possibly TRBD1 for D (5 bases). Deletions cut 1 base from V and 8 bases from J, with 17 bases between. The germline V gene encodes CDR1 SGHVS and CDR2 FNYEAQ. The length of the CDR3 is 16 residues.

CDR3 nucleotide sequence: TGTGCCAGCAGTCCACAGGGAGACAATGAGCAGTTCTTC. Protein sequence: CASSPQGDNEQFF. The V call is TRBV27, the J call TRBJ2-1, with D maybe TRBD1 (6 bases). This CDR3 comprises 13 residues. With 5 bases removed from V and 5 bases from J, the gap between germline ends came to 10 bases. Germline CDR1 MNHEY, CDR2 SMNVEV (reference sequence).

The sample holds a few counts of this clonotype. The CDR3 nucleotides read TGTGCCACCAGCAGAGACACTGGGGTAAAGCAGCCCCAGCATTTT. Residues: CATSRDTGVKQPQHF. The J gene is TRBJ1-5, the V gene TRBV15; D remains unclear. Germline CDR1 LNHNV, CDR2 YYDKDF (reference sequence). The CDR3 is made up of 15 amino acids. V lost 0 bases and J lost 7, with 13 bases in between.

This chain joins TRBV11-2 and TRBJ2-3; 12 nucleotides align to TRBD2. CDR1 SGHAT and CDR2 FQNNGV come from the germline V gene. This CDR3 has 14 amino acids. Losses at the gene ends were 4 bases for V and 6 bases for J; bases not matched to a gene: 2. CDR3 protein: CASSSGLAGDTQYF. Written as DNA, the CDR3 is TGTGCCAGCAGCTCCGGACTAGCGGGGGATACGCAGTATTTT.

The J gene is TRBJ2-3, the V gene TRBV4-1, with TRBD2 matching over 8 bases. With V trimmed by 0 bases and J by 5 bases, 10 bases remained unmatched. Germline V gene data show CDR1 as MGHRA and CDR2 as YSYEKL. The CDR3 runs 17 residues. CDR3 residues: CASSQERLAGWGDTQYF. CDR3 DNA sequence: TGCGCCAGCAGCCAAGAAAGGCTAGCGGGTTGGGGAGATACGCAGTATTTT.

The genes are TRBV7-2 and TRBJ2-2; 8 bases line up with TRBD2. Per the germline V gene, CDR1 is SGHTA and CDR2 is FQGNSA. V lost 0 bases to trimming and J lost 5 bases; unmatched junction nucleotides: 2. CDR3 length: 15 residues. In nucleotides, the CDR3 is TGTGCCAGCAGCTTAGCGAGCGGGAGAACCGGGGAGCTGTTTTTT. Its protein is CASSLASGRTGELFF.

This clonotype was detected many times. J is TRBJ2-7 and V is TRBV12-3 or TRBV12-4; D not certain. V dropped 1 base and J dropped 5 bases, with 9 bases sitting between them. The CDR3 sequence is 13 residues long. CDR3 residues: CASSLVVGHEQYF. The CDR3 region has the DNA TGTGCCAGCAGTTTAGTGGTTGGGCACGAGCAGTACTTC.

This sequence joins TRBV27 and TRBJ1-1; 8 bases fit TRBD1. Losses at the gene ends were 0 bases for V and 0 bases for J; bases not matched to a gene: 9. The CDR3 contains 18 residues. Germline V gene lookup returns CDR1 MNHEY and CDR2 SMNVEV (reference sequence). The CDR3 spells CASSLSRTGFEVNTEAFF. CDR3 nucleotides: TGTGCCAGCAGTTTATCCCGGACAGGGTTTGAGGTGAACACTGAAGCTTTCTTT.

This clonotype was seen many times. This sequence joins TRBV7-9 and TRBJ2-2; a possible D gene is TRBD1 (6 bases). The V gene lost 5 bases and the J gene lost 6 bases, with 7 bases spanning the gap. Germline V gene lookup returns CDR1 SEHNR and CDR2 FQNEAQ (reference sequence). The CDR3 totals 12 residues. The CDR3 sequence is CASSTGSGELFF. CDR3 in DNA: TGTGCCAGCAGCACAGGGTCCGGGGAGCTGTTTTTT.

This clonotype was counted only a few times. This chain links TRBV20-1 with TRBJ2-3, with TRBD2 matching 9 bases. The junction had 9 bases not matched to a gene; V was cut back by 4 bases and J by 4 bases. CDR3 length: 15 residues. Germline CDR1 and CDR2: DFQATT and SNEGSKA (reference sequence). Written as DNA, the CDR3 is TGCAGTGCTACGGGGACTAGCTTGAGCGCAGATACGCAGTATTTT. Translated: CSATGTSLSADTQYF.

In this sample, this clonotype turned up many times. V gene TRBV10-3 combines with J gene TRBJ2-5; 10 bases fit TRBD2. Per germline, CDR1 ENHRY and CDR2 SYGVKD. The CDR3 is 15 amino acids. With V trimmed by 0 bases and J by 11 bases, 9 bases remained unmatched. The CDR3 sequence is CAISESPSGGTHQYF. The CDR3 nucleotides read TGTGCCATCAGTGAGTCGCCTAGCGGGGGCACTCATCAGTACTTC.

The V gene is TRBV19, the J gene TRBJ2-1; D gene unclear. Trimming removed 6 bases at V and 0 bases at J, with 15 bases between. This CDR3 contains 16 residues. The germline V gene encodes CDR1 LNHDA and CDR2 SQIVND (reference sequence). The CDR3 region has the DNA TGTGCCAGTAGCCCATTCTCAACCTCCTCCTACAATGAGCAGTTCTTC. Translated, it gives CASSPFSTSSYNEQFF.